Listed here is a single T cell receptor (beta chain). Trimming shortened V by 3 bases and J by 3 bases, and 12 bases separated the two germline ends. This CDR3 spans 14 amino acids. Germline V gene lookup returns CDR1 LNHDA and CDR2 SQIVND (reference sequence). The data were produced by immunoSEQ multiplex PCR, yet TCRdb's version contains in-frame clones alone and is incomplete. Of tens of thousands of clones in the sample, roughly nine tenths are singletons; the top ten hold roughly 1.6%. These data are taken from a study of blood T cell repertoires in COVID-19. On the study more broadly: Collection of acute and convalescent COVID-19 samples took place in the United States, Italy and Spain.

The gene calls are TRBV19 and TRBJ2-7, with D unclear. What was sequenced was peripheral blood. This clonotype was obtained from a man in his fifties or sixties with acute or convalescent COVID-19. CDR3 amino acids: CASSMKAPSYEQYF. Here the CDR3 DNA reads TGTGCCAGTAGTATGAAGGCACCTAGCTACGAGCAGTACTTC.